This T cell receptor (beta chain) is drawn from a study of blood T cell repertoires in COVID-19. Symptom resolution, clearance, or two negative PCRs marked the recovered donors of Cohort 3. Germline V lookup: CDR1 ENHRY, CDR2 SYGVKD. The CDR3 covers 18 residues. Unmatched junction bases numbered 13, after V lost 4 bases and J lost 4 bases. This clone was seen just once. The protocol was immunoSEQ multiplex PCR, while the TCRdb copy is restricted to in-frame clones and leaves out a portion. Found here are fewer than 350,000 clones, approximately 86% of them singletons; the top ten hold around 0.92%. This clonotype was obtained from a woman aged 25 to 39 who had recovered from COVID-19. Sequencing input: PBMCs or T cells enriched from blood (not recorded which). This chain uses TRBV10-3 with TRBJ1-2; 12 bases agree with TRBD1. The CDR3 region is CAISVWGQGAILGYGYTF. The CDR3 DNA reads as TGTGCCATCAGTGTCTGGGGACAGGGGGCCATTTTAGGCTATGGCTACACCTTC.